The rows below give T cell receptor beta chains drawn from one sample of a study of blood T cell repertoires in COVID-19. Clones were read by immunoSEQ multiplex PCR, and TCRdb kept only the in-frame ones, dropping some. This sample has about 39,000 clones, with about four fifths found just once. Source material: peripheral blood. The receptors were sampled from a man aged 50 to 59 with active or convalescent COVID-19. The CDR3 runs from the conserved cysteine through the conserved F or W. Each record gives: clone size, V gene, D gene, J gene, CDR3 DNA, CDR3 protein. D genes are given only for firm matches. Clone size, where shown, is once, few, many, or a class for clones that have expanded.

clone_size: NA
v_call: TRBV5-1
d_call: NA
j_call: TRBJ2-5
cdr3_nt: TGCGCCAGCAGCCAAAGAGGGCTCCAAGAGACCCAGTACTTC
cdr3_aa: CASSQRGLQETQYF

clone_size: NA
v_call: TRBV9
d_call: NA
j_call: TRBJ1-6
cdr3_nt: TGTGCCAGCAACAAAGGGAGCTCCTATAATTCACCCCTCCACTTT
cdr3_aa: CASNKGSSYNSPLHF

clone_size: NA
v_call: TRBV28
d_call: NA
j_call: TRBJ1-5
cdr3_nt: TGTGCCAGCAGTTTATCGGGCCGGCGGGATCAGCCCCAGCATTTT
cdr3_aa: CASSLSGRRDQPQHF

clone_size: once
v_call: TRBV19
d_call: TRBD1
j_call: TRBJ1-5
cdr3_nt: TGTGCCAGTAGTATTTCAGGGGGTAATCAGCCCCAGCATTTT
cdr3_aa: CASSISGGNQPQHF

clone_size: NA
v_call: TRBV27
d_call: NA
j_call: TRBJ2-2
cdr3_nt: TGTGCCAGCAGTTTTCTCGGGTTCACCGGGGAGCTGTTTTTT
cdr3_aa: CASSFLGFTGELFF

clone_size: NA
v_call: TRBV5-5
d_call: NA
j_call: TRBJ1-2
cdr3_nt: TGTGCCAGCCCGCCCCCCCTGACAGGACCCTATGGCTACACCTTC
cdr3_aa: CASPPPLTGPYGYTF

clone_size: NA
v_call: TRBV6-1
d_call: TRBD1
j_call: TRBJ1-2
cdr3_nt: TGTGCCAGCAGTGAAGCAAAGGGACAGGGCTATGGCTACACCTTC
cdr3_aa: CASSEAKGQGYGYTF

clone_size: NA
v_call: TRBV5-6
d_call: TRBD2
j_call: TRBJ2-5
cdr3_nt: TGTGCCAGCAGCTTGGCCGGCGGGGGGCCAGTTGAGACCCAGTACTTC
cdr3_aa: CASSLAGGGPVETQYF

clone_size: once
v_call: TRBV5-4
d_call: NA
j_call: TRBJ1-1
cdr3_nt: TGTGCCAGCAGCCTACCCGGACGGAGGATGAACACTGAAGCTTTCTTT
cdr3_aa: CASSLPGRRMNTEAFF

clone_size: NA
v_call: TRBV2
d_call: TRBD2
j_call: TRBJ2-1
cdr3_nt: TGTGCCAGCAGAGAAGGCGGGGGTAACAATGAGCAGTTCTTC
cdr3_aa: CASREGGGNNEQFF

clone_size: NA
v_call: TRBV30
d_call: NA
j_call: TRBJ1-1
cdr3_nt: TGTGCCTGGAGTCTGGGAGCTGAAGCTTTCTTT
cdr3_aa: CAWSLGAEAFF

clone_size: NA
v_call: TRBV29-1
d_call: TRBD1
j_call: TRBJ1-2
cdr3_nt: TGCAGCGTAGGCCGGGACAGGGCCTCCTACACCTTC
cdr3_aa: CSVGRDRASYTF

clone_size: NA
v_call: TRBV11-2
d_call: NA
j_call: TRBJ1-3
cdr3_nt: TGTGCCACCAGCCGGGGGGGGTCTGGAAACACCATATATTTT
cdr3_aa: CATSRGGSGNTIYF

clone_size: NA
v_call: TRBV5-1
d_call: TRBD1
j_call: TRBJ2-3
cdr3_nt: TGCGCCAGCAGCTTGGACGGACAGGGGGCTGGCACAGATACGCAGTATTTT
cdr3_aa: CASSLDGQGAGTDTQYF

clone_size: NA
v_call: TRBV6-2/TRBV6-3
d_call: TRBD1
j_call: TRBJ2-7
cdr3_nt: TGTGCCAGCAGTACGAGGGACAGGTTCTACGAGCAGTACTTC
cdr3_aa: CASSTRDRFYEQYF

clone_size: once
v_call: TRBV6-6
d_call: NA
j_call: TRBJ1-3
cdr3_nt: TGCGCTACCGGTTTTAACTCTGGAAACACCATATATTTT
cdr3_aa: CATGFNSGNTIYF

clone_size: NA
v_call: TRBV9
d_call: TRBD1
j_call: TRBJ2-5
cdr3_nt: TGTGCCAGCAGCACCCCCCGGACAGGGGAAGGGGAGACCCAGTACTTC
cdr3_aa: CASSTPRTGEGETQYF

clone_size: NA
v_call: TRBV7-3
d_call: TRBD1
j_call: TRBJ1-6
cdr3_nt: TGTGCCAGCAGCGAAGGGGGCCTCGTCCCCCTCCACTTT
cdr3_aa: CASSEGGLVPLHF

clone_size: NA
v_call: TRBV6-6
d_call: NA
j_call: TRBJ1-3
cdr3_nt: TGTGCCAGCAGTTACGACGGGGGAACTGGAAACACCATATATTTT
cdr3_aa: CASSYDGGTGNTIYF

clone_size: NA
v_call: TRBV4-2
d_call: NA
j_call: TRBJ2-2
cdr3_nt: TGTGCCAGCAGCCAATCGGACAGGAACACCGGGGAGCTGTTTTTT
cdr3_aa: CASSQSDRNTGELFF

clone_size: NA
v_call: TRBV9
d_call: TRBD2
j_call: TRBJ2-3
cdr3_nt: TGTGCCAGCAGCGCTAGCGGGGGGGCATCAGATACGCAGTATTTT
cdr3_aa: CASSASGGASDTQYF

clone_size: NA
v_call: TRBV19
d_call: NA
j_call: TRBJ1-5
cdr3_nt: TGTGCCAGTAAGGAACAGTATAGCAATCAGCCCCAGCATTTT
cdr3_aa: CASKEQYSNQPQHF

clone_size: NA
v_call: TRBV15
d_call: NA
j_call: TRBJ2-3
cdr3_nt: TGTGCCACCAGCAGAACCGAGGGGGAGACAGATACGCAGTATTTT
cdr3_aa: CATSRTEGETDTQYF

clone_size: NA
v_call: TRBV3-1/TRBV3-2
d_call: TRBD1
j_call: TRBJ2-1
cdr3_nt: TGTGCCAGCAGCCAAGTGGACAGGGTGGGCAATGAGCAGTTCTTC
cdr3_aa: CASSQVDRVGNEQFF

clone_size: NA
v_call: TRBV7-8
d_call: NA
j_call: TRBJ1-1
cdr3_nt: TGTGCCAGCAACCGTCCAGGGAACACTGAAGCTTTCTTT
cdr3_aa: CASNRPGNTEAFF

clone_size: NA
v_call: TRBV3-1/TRBV3-2
d_call: TRBD1
j_call: TRBJ1-4
cdr3_nt: TGTGCCAGCAGGACAGGGACAAATGAAAAACTGTTTTTT
cdr3_aa: CASRTGTNEKLFF

clone_size: NA
v_call: TRBV18
d_call: NA
j_call: TRBJ1-6
cdr3_nt: TGTGCCAGCTCACCACCGCAGGGGCTATCACCCCTCCACTTT
cdr3_aa: CASSPPQGLSPLHF

clone_size: NA
v_call: TRBV15
d_call: TRBD1
j_call: TRBJ2-5
cdr3_nt: TGTGCCACCAGCAGTGGACAGGGGCAAGAGACCCAGTACTTC
cdr3_aa: CATSSGQGQETQYF